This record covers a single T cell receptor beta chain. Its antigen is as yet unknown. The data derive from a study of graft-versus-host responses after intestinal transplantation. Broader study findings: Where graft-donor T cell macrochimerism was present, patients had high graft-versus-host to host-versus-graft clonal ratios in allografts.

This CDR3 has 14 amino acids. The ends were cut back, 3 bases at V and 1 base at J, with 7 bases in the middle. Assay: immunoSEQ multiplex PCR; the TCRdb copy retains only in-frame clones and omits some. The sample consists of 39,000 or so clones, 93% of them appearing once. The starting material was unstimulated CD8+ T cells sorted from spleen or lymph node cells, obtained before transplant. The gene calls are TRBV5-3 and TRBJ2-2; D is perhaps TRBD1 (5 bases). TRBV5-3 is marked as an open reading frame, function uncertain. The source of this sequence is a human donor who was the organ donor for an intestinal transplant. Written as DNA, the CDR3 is TGTGCCAGAAGCTGTAGGGGGAACACCGGGGAGCTGTTTTTT. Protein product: CARSCRGNTGELFF.